This T cell receptor (beta chain) originates from a study of T cells after posttransplantation cyclophosphamide. Some clones are missing from TCRdb's copy, which holds only in-frame ones; the method was immunoSEQ multiplex PCR. In the table there are 20,000 to 25,000 clones, 80% to 90% of which are singletons. Study results and caveats: Recipient CMV seropositivity and CMV reactivation strongly tracked TRB clonality.

Details on this clone: Its antigen remains unknown.

Sampled 1 year posttransplant, controls received myeloablative marrow transplants, methotrexate and a calcineurin inhibitor. The receptor comes from a female patient between 30 and 45 years old who received an allogeneic stem cell transplant from an unrelated donor, was CMV-positive, and had acute and chronic GVHD. The T cells may partly be graft donor cells. This material consisted of PBMCs, taken approximately twelve months after allogeneic stem cell transplant with calcineurin inhibitor and methotrexate.

The CDR3 nucleotides are TGTGCCAGCAGCTTGGAGGATGCGGGAGTGTTCGGGGAGCTGTTTTTT. Translation: CASSLEDAGVFGELFF. The rearrangement uses TRBV5-6 and TRBJ2-2, with TRBD2 matching over 7 bases. Losses at the gene ends were 0 bases for V and 7 bases for J; bases not matched to a gene: 9. The CDR3 is made up of 16 amino acids. Looked up from germline, CDR1 is SGHDT and CDR2 is YYEEEE.